The T cell receptor beta chain described here comes from a study of neoadjuvant nivolumab and ipilimumab in lung cancer. Using immunoSEQ multiplex PCR, the repertoire was profiled, and TCRdb retains in-frame clones only, with some absent. The data contain some 30,000 clones, just over 90% of them singletons. The CDR3 length is 12 residues. CDR1 ENHRY and CDR2 SYGVKD come from the germline V gene. With 3 bases removed from V and 6 bases from J, the gap between germline ends came to 7 bases. V and J are TRBV10-3 and TRBJ2-3; D unresolved. The sequence was collected from an adult with non-small cell lung cancer. The material sequenced was peripheral blood, taken after neoadjuvant nivolumab, alone or with ipilimumab, at or shortly before surgery. The CDR3: CAISEDWDTQYF. The CDR3 nucleotides are TGTGCCATCAGTGAAGATTGGGATACGCAGTATTTT.